This entry features one T cell receptor beta chain sequence. Its antigen remains unidentified. Ahead of sequencing, the ViraFEST assay grew antigen-specific CD4+ T cells using viral peptide pools. Following 10 days of culture, CD4+ T cells were isolated. The person's infection with SARS-CoV-2, confirmed by PCR, took place between March and December 2020. Each culture had half its medium swapped for IL-2 medium on days 3 and 7. This CDR3 is built from 14 residues. J lost 6 bases, V lost 4 bases, and 4 bases had no gene match. Germline V gene sequence: CDR1 MDHEN, CDR2 SYDVKM. This specimen comes from a study of vaccination effects on CD4 cells after COVID-19. Using immunoSEQ multiplex PCR, the repertoire was profiled, and TCRdb retains in-frame clones only, with some absent. The sample has roughly 70,000 clones, over 60% seen once.

The source is a human donor who had a prior SARS-CoV-2 infection. Sequencing was performed on CD4+ T cells from PBMCs cultured with HIV peptides, taken before COVID-19 vaccination. As for subset: HIV-1 Nef peptide pool negative control/reference culture. The V call is TRBV28, the J call TRBJ1-5, with 9 positions matching TRBD1. The CDR3 coding sequence is TGTGCCAGCAGTTCCGGGACAGGGTCTCAGCCCCAGCATTTT. Its translation: CASSSGTGSQPQHF.